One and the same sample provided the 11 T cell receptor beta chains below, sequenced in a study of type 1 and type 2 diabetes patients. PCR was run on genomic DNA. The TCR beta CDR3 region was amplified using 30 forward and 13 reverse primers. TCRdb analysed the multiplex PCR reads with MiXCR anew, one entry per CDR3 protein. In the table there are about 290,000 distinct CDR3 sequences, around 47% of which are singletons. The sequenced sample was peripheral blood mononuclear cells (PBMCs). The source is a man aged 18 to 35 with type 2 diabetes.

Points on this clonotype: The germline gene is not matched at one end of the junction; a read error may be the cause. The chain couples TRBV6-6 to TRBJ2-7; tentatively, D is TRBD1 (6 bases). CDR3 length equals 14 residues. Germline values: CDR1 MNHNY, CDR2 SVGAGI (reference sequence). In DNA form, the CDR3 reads TGTGCCGGCAGGCAAGAAGGGACATCCTACGAGCAGTACTTC. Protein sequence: CAGRQEGTSYEQYF.

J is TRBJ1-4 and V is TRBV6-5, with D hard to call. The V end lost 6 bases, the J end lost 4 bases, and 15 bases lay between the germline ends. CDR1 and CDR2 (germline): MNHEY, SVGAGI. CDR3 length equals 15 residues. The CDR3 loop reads CASRALGVYNEKLFF. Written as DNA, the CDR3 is TGTGCCAGCAGGGCCCTTGGGGTGTATAATGAAAAACTGTTTTTT.

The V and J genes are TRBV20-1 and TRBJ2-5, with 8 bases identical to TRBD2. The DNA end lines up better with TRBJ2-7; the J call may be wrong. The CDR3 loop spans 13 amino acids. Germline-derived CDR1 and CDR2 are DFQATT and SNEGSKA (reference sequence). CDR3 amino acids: CSAAAGDSYEQYF. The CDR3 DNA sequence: TGCAGTGCTGCAGCGGGGGACTCCTACGAGCAGTACTTC.

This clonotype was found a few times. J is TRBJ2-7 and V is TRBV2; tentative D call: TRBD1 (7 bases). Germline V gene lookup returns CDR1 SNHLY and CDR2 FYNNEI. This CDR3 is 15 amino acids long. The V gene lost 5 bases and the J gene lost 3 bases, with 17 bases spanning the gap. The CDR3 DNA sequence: TGTGCCAGCAGTTCGACTAGAGGGGGCCACTACGAGCAGTACTTC. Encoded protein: CASSSTRGGHYEQYF.

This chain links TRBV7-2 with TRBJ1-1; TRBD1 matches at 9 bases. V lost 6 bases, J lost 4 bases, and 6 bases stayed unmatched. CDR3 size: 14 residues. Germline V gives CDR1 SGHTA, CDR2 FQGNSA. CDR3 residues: CASRAQGARTEAFF. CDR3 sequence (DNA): TGTGCCAGCAGGGCACAGGGGGCACGCACTGAAGCTTTCTTT.

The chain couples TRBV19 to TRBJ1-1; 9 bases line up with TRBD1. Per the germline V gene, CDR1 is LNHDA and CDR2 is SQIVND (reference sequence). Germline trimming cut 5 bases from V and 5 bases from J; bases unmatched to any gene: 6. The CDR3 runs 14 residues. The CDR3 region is CASSAGTGTTEAFF. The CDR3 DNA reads TGTGCCAGTAGTGCCGGGACAGGGACAACTGAAGCTTTCTTT.

The CDR3 DNA reads as TGTGCCAGTCGACGACTAGCGGGAGTGGCCGGGGAGCTGTTTTTT. This gives the protein CASRRLAGVAGELFF. This chain connects TRBV28 to TRBJ2-2, with 12 bases identical to TRBD2. CDR1 and CDR2 from the germline V gene are MDHEN and SYDVKM. V dropped 9 bases and J dropped 6; count of bases not matched to a gene: 8. The CDR3 extends over 15 amino acids.

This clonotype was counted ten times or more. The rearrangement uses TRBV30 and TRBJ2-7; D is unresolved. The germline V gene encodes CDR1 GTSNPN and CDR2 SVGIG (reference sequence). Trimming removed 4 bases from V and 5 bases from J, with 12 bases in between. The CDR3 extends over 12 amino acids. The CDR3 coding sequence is TGTGCCTGGACCACCGCCGGCGACGAGCAGTACTTC. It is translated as CAWTTAGDEQYF. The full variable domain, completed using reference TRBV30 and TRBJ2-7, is SQTIHQWPATLVQPVGSPLSLECTVEGTSNPNLYWYRQAAGRGLQLLFYSVGIGQISSEVPQNLSASRPQDRQFILSSKKLLLSDSGFYLCAWTTAGDEQYFGPGTRLTVT.

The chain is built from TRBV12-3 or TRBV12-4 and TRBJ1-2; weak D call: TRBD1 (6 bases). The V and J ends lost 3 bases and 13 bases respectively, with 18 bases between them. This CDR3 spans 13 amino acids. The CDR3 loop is CASSLNWAGACTF. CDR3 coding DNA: TGTGCCAGCAGTTTGAATTGGGCAGGGGCTTGCACCTTC.

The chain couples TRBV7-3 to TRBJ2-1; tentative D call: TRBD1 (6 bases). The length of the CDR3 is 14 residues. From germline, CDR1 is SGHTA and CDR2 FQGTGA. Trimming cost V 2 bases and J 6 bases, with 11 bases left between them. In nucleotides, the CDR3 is TGTGCCAGCAGCTTAGGAATGGACAGCAATGAGCAGTTCTTC. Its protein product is CASSLGMDSNEQFF.

CDR3 nucleotides: TGTGCCAGCAAAGGGACATCAACTGGGGCCAACGTCCTGACTTTC. Translation gives CASKGTSTGANVLTF. The gene calls are TRBV28 and TRBJ2-6; TRBD1 is a possible D gene (6 bases). V lost 7 bases to trimming and J lost 2 bases, with 12 bases between them. CDR3 length: 15 amino acids. Looked up from germline, CDR1 is MDHEN and CDR2 is SYDVKM.